The present T cell receptor beta chain was sequenced within a study of T cell changes during pregnancy in multiple sclerosis. Here immunoSEQ multiplex PCR was the method, and the copy in TCRdb shows in-frame clones only, minus some. Of 12,000 to 15,000 clones in the sample, more than 80% were seen once. The CDR3 contains 15 residues. In germline, CDR1 is MNHEY, CDR2 SMNVEV (reference sequence). J lost 5 bases, V lost 5 bases, and 8 bases had no gene match. Specimen: peripheral blood, collected in the second trimester of pregnancy. This chain joins TRBV27 and TRBJ2-2, with TRBD1 matching over 7 bases. This clonotype originated in a female donor in good health, enrolled as a control in a pregnancy study. CDR3 amino acids: CASSVRGPRTGELFF. As DNA, the CDR3 is TGTGCCAGCAGTGTAAGGGGGCCTCGGACCGGGGAGCTGTTTTTT.